This is a list of T cell receptor beta chains from one sample in a study of control samples from healthy donors and cancer patients. Sequenced by immunoSEQ multiplex PCR; TCRdb stores in-frame clones only, minus some. The sample includes around 110,000 clones, over 90% of them seen just once. The specimen sequenced was blood. These TCRs come from a man aged 30-40 years in good health. Each CDR3 is given with its conserved first and last residue. The D gene is left open where the match is weak. Rows may omit the clone size; those that give it use once, few, many or a size class.

clone size	V gene	J gene	D gene	CDR3 DNA	CDR3 protein
NA	TRBV4-1	TRBJ2-2	NA	TGCGCCAGCAGCCAAGAGGCACAATCCCTGGGGGAGCTGTTTTTT	CASSQEAQSLGELFF
NA	TRBV9	TRBJ2-5	TRBD2	TGTGCCAGCGGGTTTCAGCGGGGGGCCCAAGAGACCCAGTACTTC	CASGFQRGAQETQYF
NA	TRBV2	TRBJ2-6	TRBD1	TGTGCCAGCAGACGAGGACAGGGTAGGACCAACGTCCTGACTTTC	CASRRGQGRTNVLTF
NA	TRBV7-9	TRBJ2-3	NA	TGTGCCAGCAGCTTATTGTCCCAGCAGAGCACAGATACGCAGTATTTT	CASSLLSQQSTDTQYF
NA	TRBV16	TRBJ1-5	NA	TGTGCCAGCAGCCAATTCTTCAGGTCCACTCAGCCCCAGCATTTT	CASSQFFRSTQPQHF
NA	TRBV5-6	TRBJ1-5	NA	TGTGCCAGCAGCACGTCCGGGACGTCGGGCCATCAGCCCCAGCATTTT	CASSTSGTSGHQPQHF
NA	TRBV6-5	TRBJ1-6	NA	TGTGCCAGCAGCCCCCCCGGGAATTCACCCCTCCACTTT	CASSPPGNSPLHF
NA	TRBV7-2	TRBJ2-5	NA	TGTGCCAGCAGCTTACGGCGCTCCGGGGTGGAGACCCAGTACTTC	CASSLRRSGVETQYF
NA	TRBV6-6	TRBJ1-1	NA	TGTGCCAGCAGGGCGACAGTGAACACTGAAGCTTTCTTT	CASRATVNTEAFF
NA	TRBV10-1	TRBJ1-1	TRBD1	TGCGCCAGCAGTGGGGGACAGCTCACTGAAGCTTTCTTT	CASSGGQLTEAFF
once	TRBV11-2	TRBJ1-1	TRBD1	TGTGCCAGCAGCTTAGGGGACAGAGCATTTACTGAAGCTTTCTTT	CASSLGDRAFTEAFF
once	TRBV7-3	TRBJ2-1	NA	TGTGCCAGCAGCTTTCCTGCCATTGGCAATGAGCAGTTCTTC	CASSFPAIGNEQFF
NA	TRBV12-5	TRBJ1-5	NA	TGTGCTAGTGGTGACGGTAGCAATCAGCCCCAGCATTTT	CASGDGSNQPQHF
once	TRBV27	TRBJ1-5	NA	TGTGCCAGCAGTTTATCGGGGGGCGGACAGCCCCAGCATTTT	CASSLSGGGQPQHF
NA	TRBV30	TRBJ1-1	NA	TGTGCCTGGACACCTTACACTGAAGCTTTCTTT	CAWTPYTEAFF
NA	TRBV25-1	TRBJ1-1	NA	TGTGCCAGCAGCCAATCATCGGGTGGAACTGAAGCTTTCTTT	CASSQSSGGTEAFF
NA	TRBV29-1	TRBJ2-7	TRBD1	TGCAGCGTTGAGGGGACAGGGGCCATCTACGAGCAGTACTTC	CSVEGTGAIYEQYF
NA	TRBV5-1	TRBJ1-1	NA	TGCGCCAGCAGCTTTTCGGTTAGTAAGAACACTGAAGCTTTCTTT	CASSFSVSKNTEAFF
NA	TRBV27	TRBJ2-7	NA	TGTGCCAGCAGTTTAACCCCAAAGACTTACGAGCAGTACTTC	CASSLTPKTYEQYF
NA	TRBV5-6	TRBJ2-2	NA	TGTGCCAGCAGCCCAGGGTTGGACACCGGGGAGCTGTTTTTT	CASSPGLDTGELFF
NA	TRBV9	TRBJ1-6	NA	TGTGCCAGCAGCGTAGGAAGGAGAGGGGGTAATTCACCCCTCCACTTT	CASSVGRRGGNSPLHF
NA	TRBV27	TRBJ1-2	TRBD1	TGTGCCAGCAGGACAGGGAATGGCTACACCTTC	CASRTGNGYTF
NA	TRBV7-2	TRBJ1-1	NA	TGTGCCAGCAGCTTCCGTGGGGCAGGGGAAGTCTCAGGGTCTGAAGCTTTCTTT	CASSFRGAGEVSGSEAFF
NA	TRBV7-2	TRBJ1-2	NA	TGTGCCAGCAGCTTAGCGCGCCGGGCCAGGTTAAACTATGGCTACACCTTC	CASSLARRARLNYGYTF
NA	TRBV2	TRBJ2-5	NA	TGTGCCAGCATATTTGATCCCCGGGAGACCCAGTACTTC	CASIFDPRETQYF
NA	TRBV29-1	TRBJ2-6	NA	TGCAGCGTAGGGGTCTCGGCCTCTGGGGCCAACGTCCTGACTTTC	CSVGVSASGANVLTF
NA	TRBV6-6	TRBJ1-2	NA	TGTGCCAGCAGTGCACGGGGTAACTATGGCTACACCTTC	CASSARGNYGYTF
NA	TRBV24-1	TRBJ1-2	NA	TGTGCCACCAGTGACCGGCAGGGCTATGGCTACACCTTC	CATSDRQGYGYTF
NA	TRBV19	TRBJ1-5	TRBD1	TGTGCCAGTAGTAGAAGACAGGGGGTCCAGCCCCAGCATTTT	CASSRRQGVQPQHF
NA	TRBV5-4	TRBJ2-3	NA	TGTGCCAGCAGCTACGGGACTCCCACAGATACGCAGTATTTT	CASSYGTPTDTQYF
NA	TRBV5-4	TRBJ2-1	TRBD1	TGTGCCAGCAGCTCGGCCGGGACAGTACCCTACAATGAGCAGTTCTTC	CASSSAGTVPYNEQFF
NA	TRBV14	TRBJ2-7	NA	TGTGCCAGCAGCCAAGAGTTTGACTCCTACGAGCAGTACTTC	CASSQEFDSYEQYF
NA	TRBV25-1	TRBJ1-6	NA	TGTGCCAGCAAAGGGGAGAGTAAAAATTCACCCCTCCACTTT	CASKGESKNSPLHF
NA	TRBV18	TRBJ1-1	NA	TGTGCCAGTGGGCGCGGCCGCGGGGACACTGAAGCTTTCTTT	CASGRGRGDTEAFF
once	TRBV19	TRBJ1-1	TRBD1	TGTGCCGCCCGGGACAGGGGGCTGAACACTGAAGCTTTCTTT	CAARDRGLNTEAFF
NA	TRBV11-2	TRBJ1-3	TRBD1	TGTGCCAGCAGCTTATTGGGGGACAGCCCTCCTGGAAACACCATATATTTT	CASSLLGDSPPGNTIYF
NA	TRBV5-6	TRBJ1-1	NA	TGTGCCAGCAGCTTGGCCCGAGCTGAAGCTTTCTTT	CASSLARAEAFF
NA	TRBV6-5	TRBJ2-5	TRBD1	TGTGCCAGCAAGAGGACAGGGGGCGAGGAGACCCAGTACTTC	CASKRTGGEETQYF
NA	TRBV24-1	TRBJ1-1	NA	TGTGCCACCAGTGACCGCCAGGAAGCTTTCTTT	CATSDRQEAFF
NA	TRBV19	TRBJ1-4	NA	TGTGCCAGTAGGTTCGGACAGACCCAGGCGGAAAAACTGTTTTTT	CASRFGQTQAEKLFF